These T cell receptor beta chains were read from a single sample in a study of cytomegalovirus exposure and HLA in healthy donors. Libraries were prepared by immunoSEQ multiplex PCR; TCRdb keeps only in-frame clonotypes and omits some of them. Among some 250,000 clones listed, about 90% were seen once. Sequences were obtained from PBMCs. The receptors were sampled from a woman aged 25 to 39 in good health and CMV-seropositive. Both conserved end residues are part of each CDR3. The D gene is left open where the match is weak. Clone size, where shown, is once, few, many, or a class for clones that have expanded.

D,J,size,V,CDR3,DNA
TRBD1,TRBJ2-7,.,TRBV19,CASSMAGGIDEQYF,TGTGCCAGTAGTATGGCAGGGGGCATCGACGAGCAGTACTTC
.,TRBJ2-5,.,TRBV27,CASSLYTGQLQETQYF,TGTGCCAGCAGTTTATACACAGGGCAGCTCCAAGAGACCCAGTACTTC
TRBD1,TRBJ2-5,.,TRBV2,CASRGTGSQGGPQYF,TGTGCCAGCAGGGGGACAGGGAGTCAAGGGGGCCCCCAGTACTTC
TRBD2,TRBJ2-3,.,TRBV11-2,CASSPGLAGNTQYF,TGTGCCAGCAGCCCTGGACTAGCGGGAAATACGCAGTATTTT
.,TRBJ2-4,few,TRBV2,CASSGPGVVYIQYF,TGTGCCAGCAGTGGACCGGGGGTTGTATATATTCAGTACTTC
TRBD2,TRBJ2-7,few,TRBV30,CAWSGTSSYEQYF,TGTGCCTGGAGTGGGACTAGCTCCTACGAGCAGTACTTC
TRBD1,TRBJ1-1,.,TRBV5-6,CASSLITGENTEAFF,TGTGCCAGCAGCTTGATAACAGGGGAGAACACTGAAGCTTTCTTT
.,TRBJ1-2,.,TRBV29-1,CSVELVGRVYGYTF,TGCAGCGTTGAATTGGTGGGGCGCGTCTATGGCTACACCTTC
.,TRBJ1-1,.,TRBV14,CASSQGGTAKAFF,TGTGCCAGCAGCCAAGGCGGGACGGCGAAAGCTTTCTTT
TRBD1,TRBJ2-7,.,TRBV18,CASSGGNRQGDSEQYF,TGTGCCAGCTCAGGTGGAAACCGACAGGGGGATAGTGAGCAGTACTTC
.,TRBJ1-2,.,TRBV7-8,CASSPRELGKDYGYTF,TGTGCCAGCAGCCCGCGGGAGCTGGGAAAGGACTATGGCTACACCTTC
.,TRBJ1-1,.,TRBV6-1,CASRSGQSSVTEAFF,TGTGCCAGCAGATCAGGTCAGAGTTCTGTCACTGAAGCTTTCTTT
TRBD2,TRBJ2-7,.,TRBV28,CASSLQLAGALYEQYF,TGTGCCAGCAGTTTACAACTAGCGGGTGCCCTCTACGAGCAGTACTTC
.,TRBJ1-2,once,TRBV4-2,CASSQAEGGYGYTF,TGTGCCAGCAGCCAAGCGGAGGGAGGATATGGCTACACCTTC
.,TRBJ1-2,.,TRBV28,CATDRDTGKYGYTF,TGTGCCACCGATAGAGATACAGGGAAATATGGCTACACCTTC
TRBD1,TRBJ2-3,once,TRBV18,CASSGQGSGTDTQYF,TGTGCCAGCTCAGGACAGGGGTCGGGCACAGATACGCAGTATTTT
TRBD2,TRBJ2-1,.,TRBV10-3,CAISEQTSGSRNEQFF,TGTGCCATCAGTGAGCAGACTAGCGGGAGCAGAAATGAGCAGTTCTTC
.,TRBJ1-2,once,TRBV28,CASSLPGLNYGYTF,TGTGCCAGCAGTTTACCGGGACTTAACTATGGCTACACCTTC
TRBD1,TRBJ2-4,.,TRBV5-6,CASSDAGTGGKYIQYF,TGTGCCAGCAGCGACGCCGGGACAGGGGGGAAGTACATTCAGTACTTC
.,TRBJ1-1,.,TRBV25-1,CASSTGGMTEAFF,TGTGCCAGCTCCACGGGGGGGATGACTGAAGCTTTCTTT
TRBD1,TRBJ1-1,.,TRBV30,CACGSGGHTEAFF,TGTGCCTGCGGGTCAGGGGGCCACACTGAAGCTTTCTTT
TRBD2,TRBJ2-2,.,TRBV5-1,CASSRGLAGGLTGELFF,TGCGCCAGCAGCCGAGGACTAGCGGGAGGGCTCACCGGGGAGCTGTTTTTT
.,TRBJ2-7,.,TRBV19,CASRPAERYEQYF,TGTGCCAGTAGACCTGCGGAACGCTACGAGCAGTACTTC
.,TRBJ1-2,.,TRBV19,CASSIGLRGMGGGYTF,TGTGCCAGTAGTATAGGCCTGCGGGGGATGGGAGGTGGCTACACCTTC
TRBD1,TRBJ1-3,.,TRBV23-1,CASSQRTGTGNTIYF,TGCGCCAGCAGCCAAAGGACAGGGACTGGAAACACCATATATTTT
.,TRBJ1-4,.,TRBV13,CASSYSGVATNEKLFF,TGTGCCAGCAGCTATTCCGGAGTCGCAACTAATGAAAAACTGTTTTTT
TRBD2,TRBJ2-5,once,TRBV5-4,CASSLGLAGGLNGETQYF,TGTGCCAGCAGCTTGGGACTAGCGGGAGGACTGAACGGAGAGACCCAGTACTTC
.,TRBJ1-1,.,TRBV29-1,CSVEVVRGMETSAFF,TGCAGCGTTGAAGTAGTAAGGGGAATGGAGACATCGGCTTTCTTT
.,TRBJ2-3,.,TRBV28,CASSLASSTDTQYF,TGTGCCAGCAGTCTGGCTAGCAGCACAGATACGCAGTATTTT
TRBD2,TRBJ2-7,.,TRBV30,CAWSIREGVEQYF,TGTGCCTGGAGCATACGGGAGGGGGTCGAGCAGTACTTC
.,TRBJ2-5,.,TRBV5-6,CASSLTGSGETQYF,TGTGCCAGCAGCTTGACCGGATCAGGGGAGACCCAGTACTTC
TRBD2,TRBJ2-7,.,TRBV13,CASSPPGTSVYEQYF,TGTGCCAGCAGCCCGCCCGGGACTAGCGTCTACGAGCAGTACTTC
TRBD2,TRBJ2-1,few,TRBV6-6,CASSHTGGANNEQFF,TGTGCCAGCAGTCACACGGGGGGAGCAAACAATGAGCAGTTCTTC
TRBD2,TRBJ2-3,.,TRBV28,CASSRRVTTSGSADTQYF,TGTGCCAGCAGCCGCCGAGTAACGACTAGCGGGAGTGCAGATACGCAGTATTTT
.,TRBJ1-3,.,TRBV29-1,CSVKGSGGNTIYF,TGCAGCGTTAAAGGCAGCGGAGGAAACACCATATATTTT
TRBD2,TRBJ2-5,.,TRBV5-1,CASSWGAGGGEETQYF,TGCGCCAGCAGCTGGGGAGCGGGAGGAGGGGAAGAGACCCAGTACTTC
TRBD1,TRBJ2-7,.,TRBV9,CASSRQGNSYEQYF,TGTGCCAGCAGTAGACAGGGTAATTCCTACGAGCAGTACTTC
TRBD1,TRBJ2-2,.,TRBV9,CASSVAGDRGTGELFF,TGTGCCAGCAGCGTAGCAGGGGACAGGGGAACCGGGGAGCTGTTTTTT
TRBD1,TRBJ1-3,.,TRBV7-9,CASSPPGQGATIYF,TGTGCCAGCAGCCCGCCGGGACAGGGGGCAACCATATATTTT
.,TRBJ1-1,.,TRBV27,CASSLSGRHTEAFF,TGTGCCAGCAGTTTATCGGGGCGGCACACTGAAGCTTTCTTT
TRBD2,TRBJ2-7,few,TRBV7-9,CASSPESGRYEQYF,TGTGCCAGCAGCCCAGAAAGCGGGAGGTACGAGCAGTACTTC
.,TRBJ1-5,.,TRBV6-6,CASTRAPGQPQHF,TGTGCCAGCACCAGGGCGCCGGGTCAGCCCCAGCATTTT
TRBD1,TRBJ2-2,.,TRBV30,CAWTRTGYTGELFF,TGTGCCTGGACCCGGACAGGGTACACCGGGGAGCTGTTTTTT
TRBD1,TRBJ2-7,.,TRBV9,CASSVRTGMVYEQYF,TGTGCCAGCAGCGTTCGGACAGGGATGGTCTACGAGCAGTACTTC
.,TRBJ2-5,.,TRBV30,CAWSGVGETQYF,TGTGCCTGGAGCGGAGTCGGGGAGACCCAGTACTTC
TRBD1,TRBJ1-5,.,TRBV19,CASIRQGNSNQPQHF,TGTGCCAGTATCCGACAGGGGAATAGCAATCAGCCCCAGCATTTT
TRBD1,TRBJ2-4,.,TRBV2,CASSRDRGRNIQYF,TGTGCCAGCAGTAGGGACAGGGGTCGAAACATTCAGTACTTC
TRBD1,TRBJ1-5,.,TRBV16,CASSKDRGFGQPQHF,TGTGCCAGCAGCAAGGACAGGGGGTTCGGGCAGCCCCAGCATTTT
TRBD1,TRBJ1-1,.,TRBV9,CASSGLNRGLRNTEAFF,TGTGCCAGCAGCGGGTTAAACAGGGGGCTACGGAACACTGAAGCTTTCTTT
.,TRBJ1-4,.,TRBV2,CASNQEANEKLFF,TGTGCCAGCAATCAGGAGGCTAATGAAAAACTGTTTTTT
.,TRBJ2-3,.,TRBV5-4,CASSLSTSSTDTQYF,TGTGCCAGCAGCTTGAGCACTAGTAGCACAGATACGCAGTATTTT
.,TRBJ2-7,.,TRBV6-5,CASSYRDVGHYEQYF,TGTGCCAGCAGTTACCGAGATGTGGGACACTACGAGCAGTACTTC
TRBD1,TRBJ1-1,.,TRBV5-5,CASSATGYTEAFF,TGTGCCAGCAGCGCGACAGGGTATACTGAAGCTTTCTTT
.,TRBJ2-3,.,TRBV19,CASSLLAGDTDTQYF,TGTGCCAGTAGTCTTCTAGCCGGCGACACAGATACGCAGTATTTT
.,TRBJ1-1,.,TRBV19,CASSIGERGAKTEAFF,TGTGCCAGTAGTATAGGGGAACGGGGGGCAAAAACTGAAGCTTTCTTT
.,TRBJ2-3,.,TRBV10-3,CAISESRDTQYF,TGTGCCATCAGTGAGTCTAGAGATACGCAGTATTTT
.,TRBJ2-1,.,TRBV7-9,CASRSTGDNEQFF,TGTGCCAGCAGATCAACCGGAGACAATGAGCAGTTCTTC
TRBD1,TRBJ1-2,.,TRBV28,CASLNRGLSYGYTF,TGTGCCAGTTTAAACAGGGGGCTCAGCTATGGCTACACCTTC
TRBD1,TRBJ2-7,.,TRBV10-1,CASSRDRGPYEQYF,TGCGCCAGCAGTCGGGACAGGGGACCCTACGAGCAGTACTTC